This T cell receptor beta chain stems from a study of T cell clonotyping in hematopoietic cell transplantation. The method was immunoSEQ multiplex PCR; TCRdb's version includes in-frame clones alone and lacks a portion of them. Among under 8,000 clones listed, around 85% were seen once. CDR3 length: 13 amino acids. The germline V gene encodes CDR1 SGHDN and CDR2 FVKESK. V lost 1 base and J lost 12; bases outside the gene matches: 8. Study-wide findings and caveats: Broader posttransplant TCR repertoire diversity was predicted by graft donor and pretransplant recipient Inverse Simpson Index values. Pathologically expanded recipient clonotypes increased progressively from day 30 to day 180 as diversity fell. Few recipient clonotypes overlapped donors; over 95% were de novo at given depth.

To note about this clone: What it binds is unknown.

The source material was peripheral blood mononuclear cells, sampled 180 days after allogeneic stem cell transplant. This chain links TRBV14 with TRBJ2-7, with 8 bases lining up with TRBD2. This TCR was recovered from a female patient aged 45 to 65 who had an allogeneic stem cell transplant from an unrelated donor, so the T cells may come from the graft donor. Some clones in this sample may be carry-over from other donors' samples. The chain's CDR3 is CASSQGGGAGVYF. The CDR3 DNA is TGTGCCAGCAGCCAAGGTGGCGGAGCGGGGGTGTACTTC.